This entry lists 18 T cell receptor beta chains sequenced from one sample in a study of blood T cell repertoires in COVID-19. Generated by immunoSEQ multiplex PCR, the TCRdb table keeps only in-frame clones and is missing some. The sample has over 300,000 clones, around 82% seen once. Sequences were obtained from peripheral blood. The receptors stem from a woman in her 50s with acute or convalescent COVID-19.

The chain has TRBV10-3 and TRBJ1-2; D is unresolved. The CDR3 totals 12 residues. CDR1 is ENHRY, CDR2 SYGVKD, per germline. The V gene lost 0 bases and the J gene lost 13 bases, with 12 bases spanning the gap. Here the CDR3 reads CAISESKAGGTF. In DNA form, the CDR3 reads TGTGCCATCAGTGAGTCTAAGGCGGGTGGCACCTTC.

The chain joins TRBV2 to TRBJ2-2; 11 positions match TRBD1. V dropped 6 bases and J dropped 5; count of bases not matched to a gene: 5. CDR1 is SNHLY, CDR2 FYNNEI, per germline. The length of the CDR3 is 15 residues. Here the CDR3 DNA reads TGTGCCAGCAGGGGTGGGACAGGGGGAACCGGGGAGCTGTTTTTT. Amino acid sequence: CASRGGTGGTGELFF.

The chain uses TRBV11-3 and TRBJ2-1, with a tentative D call TRBD1 (5 bases). This CDR3 comprises 15 residues. Trimming took off 2 bases at V and 5 bases at J, with 13 bases between the two ends. CDR1 SGHNT and CDR2 YENEEA come from the germline V gene. Here the CDR3 DNA reads TGTGCCAGCAGCTTAAGGCAGGGAATCAACAATGAGCAGTTCTTC. Protein: CASSLRQGINNEQFF.

As regards this clone: Sequence at one end of the junction differs from germline and may be a read error. V is TRBV2 and J is TRBJ1-1, with no clear D. Germline V gene data show CDR1 as SNHLY and CDR2 as FYNNEI. The CDR3 spans 12 residues. CDR3 residues: CASREGGTEAFF. The CDR3 DNA reads TGTGCCAGCAGGGAAGGCGGCACTGAAGCTTTCTTT.

The gene calls are TRBV7-9 and TRBJ2-1, with D unclear. With 3 bases removed from V and 5 bases from J, the gap between germline ends came to 8 bases. The CDR3 length is 13 residues. Germline CDR1 SEHNR, CDR2 FQNEAQ (reference sequence). The CDR3 DNA reads as TGTGCCAGCAGCTTTGAGCTCGACAATGAGCAGTTCTTC. Its translation: CASSFELDNEQFF.

The chain links TRBV5-4 to TRBJ2-1; 8 positions match TRBD1. CDR3 length equals 14 residues. Germline V gives CDR1 SGHNT, CDR2 YYREEE (reference sequence). V gave up 4 bases and J gave up 7 bases; unmatched junction bases: 7. This CDR3 is CASSPRTGLNEQFF. The CDR3 DNA is TGTGCCAGCAGCCCGCGGACAGGGCTGAATGAGCAGTTCTTC.

The chain is built from TRBV9 and TRBJ2-3; the match to TRBD2 covers 13 bases. The length of the CDR3 is 15 residues. Unmatched junction bases numbered 5, after V lost 7 bases and J lost 3 bases. CDR1 is SGDLS and CDR2 is YYNGEE in the germline V gene. This CDR3 is CASAPGLAGTDTQYF. CDR3 DNA: TGTGCCAGCGCGCCGGGACTAGCGGGAACAGATACGCAGTATTTT.

V usage is TRBV25-1 and J usage is TRBJ1-5, with D unclear. Trimming left V 4 bases short and J 4 bases short, with 17 bases between. The CDR3 sequence is 16 residues long. Germline V gene sequence: CDR1 MGHDK, CDR2 SYGVNS. The CDR3 nucleotides read TGTGCCAGCAGTGGCGCAGGTTCGGGCGGGAATCAGCCCCAGCATTTT. It is translated as CASSGAGSGGNQPQHF. Using reference TRBV25-1 and TRBJ1-5 for the parts outside the CDR3, the full variable domain is EADIYQTPRYLVIGTGKKITLECSQTMGHDKMYWYQQDPGMELHLIHYSYGVNSTEKGDLSSESTVSRIRTEHFPLTLESARPSHTSQYLCASSGAGSGGNQPQHFGDGTRLSIL.

V gene TRBV30 combines with J gene TRBJ1-2; 8 bases agree with TRBD1. V gave up 1 base and J gave up 5 bases; unmatched junction bases: 9. Germline CDR1 reads GTSNPN; CDR2 reads SVGIG (reference sequence). The CDR3 covers 15 residues. This CDR3 is CAWSGLDRGGYGYTF. CDR3 in DNA: TGTGCCTGGAGTGGCCTTGACAGGGGCGGGTATGGCTACACCTTC.

The chain joins TRBV6-1 to TRBJ1-2, with TRBD1 as a possible D gene (6 bases). V gave up 3 bases and J gave up 10 bases, with 18 bases separating them. Germline loops: CDR1 MNHNS, CDR2 SASEGT. CDR3 size: 14 residues. CDR3 sequence: CASSDPGHIFDYTF. For the CDR3, the DNA is TGTGCCAGCAGTGACCCGGGACATATTTTTGACTACACCTTC.

The V gene is TRBV27, the J gene TRBJ1-2, with 7 bases lining up with TRBD1. With 5 bases clipped from V and 6 bases from J, the junction kept 3 bases outside the gene matches. The CDR3 length is 12 residues. Germline loops: CDR1 MNHEY, CDR2 SMNVEV (reference sequence). As DNA, the CDR3 is TGTGCCAGCAGTCCAACAGGGGATGGCTACACCTTC. This gives the protein CASSPTGDGYTF.

V gene TRBV5-1 combines with J gene TRBJ1-1; TRBD1 is a possible D gene (6 bases). The germline CDR1 and CDR2 sequences are SGHRS and YFSETQ. V was pared by 4 bases and J by 6 bases, with 13 bases between. This CDR3 region has 13 residues. CDR3 DNA: TGCGCCAGCAGCGAGGTAGGGGGGGCTGAAGCTTTCTTT. Its translation is CASSEVGGAEAFF.

The chain joins TRBV2 to TRBJ2-1, with TRBD1 as a possible D gene (6 bases). Germline V lookup: CDR1 SNHLY, CDR2 FYNNEI. This CDR3 has 14 residues. V was cut by 7 bases and J by 0 bases, with 10 bases left in between. CDR3 sequence: CASKGRGSYNEQFF. The CDR3 region has the DNA TGTGCCAGCAAGGGCAGGGGCTCCTACAATGAGCAGTTCTTC.

This sequence joins TRBV10-3 and TRBJ1-1; 11 nucleotides agree with TRBD1. This CDR3 region has 13 residues. Per the germline V gene, CDR1 is ENHRY and CDR2 is SYGVKD. The V gene end was trimmed by 10 bases and the J gene end by 6 bases; junction bases not matched to a gene: 7. The CDR3 DNA reads as TGTGCCAACAGACCGGGACAGGGGGCTGAAGCTTTCTTT. Translating gives CANRPGQGAEAFF.

The chain combines TRBV5-4 with TRBJ2-7, with 8 bases aligning to TRBD2. V shed 4 bases and J 3 bases; nucleotides not matched to a gene: 12. The V gene's germline CDR1 is SGHNT and CDR2 YYREEE (reference sequence). CDR3 size: 16 residues. The CDR3 loop reads CASSPDATSGYYEQYF. CDR3 coding DNA: TGTGCCAGCAGCCCGGATGCTACTAGCGGCTACTACGAGCAGTACTTC.

The sample holds a few counts of this clone. The rearrangement links TRBV11-2 to TRBJ2-1; weak D call: TRBD2 (5 bases). The germline V and J ends were trimmed by 3 bases and 0 bases, with 15 bases remaining between them. CDR1 SGHAT and CDR2 FQNNGV come from the germline V gene. The CDR3 is made up of 17 amino acids. DNA for the CDR3: TGTGCCAGCAGCTTGAATACGGGGATACGCTCCTACAATGAGCAGTTCTTC. Amino acid sequence: CASSLNTGIRSYNEQFF. The full variable domain, completed using reference TRBV11-2 and TRBJ2-1, is EAGVAQSPRYKIIEKRQSVAFWCNPISGHATLYWYQQILGQGPKLLIQFQNNGVVDDSQLPKDRFSAERLKGVDSTLKIQPAKLEDSAVYLCASSLNTGIRSYNEQFFGPGTRLTVL.

The V call is TRBV5-1, the J call TRBJ2-7; 10 bases match TRBD2. This CDR3 spans 16 amino acids. Germline assignment: CDR1 SGHRS and CDR2 YFSETQ. V shed 0 bases, J shed 4 bases, and the junction held 7 bases outside the gene matches. CDR3 in amino acids: CASSLALAGEGYEQYF. The CDR3 DNA reads TGCGCCAGCAGCTTGGCCCTAGCGGGAGAGGGGTACGAGCAGTACTTC.

The V gene is TRBV3-1 (or the pseudogene TRBV3-2), the J gene TRBJ2-3, with TRBD1 matching over 8 bases. This CDR3 is 16 amino acids long. J gave up 4 bases and V 0 bases, and 6 bases lay outside the gene matches. The V gene's germline CDR1 is LGHDT and CDR2 YNNKEL (reference sequence). CDR3 amino acids: CASSQDSGGGSDTQYF. CDR3 nucleotide sequence: TGTGCCAGCAGCCAAGATTCAGGGGGCGGGTCAGATACGCAGTATTTT.